The entry below gives a single T cell receptor (beta chain) sequence along with its context. Its binding antigen is unknown. A junction end diverges from the germline sequence, so it may reflect a read error. Using the deep immunoSEQ assay, TCR CDR3 regions were amplified from genomic DNA by multiplex PCR. For each cell subset, the extracted genomic DNA was distributed evenly across all wells of several immunoSEQ 96-well plates, and each plate served as one replicate. Each replicate PCR for unsorted PBMC received roughly 290 ng genomic DNA, equal to tens of thousands of T cell genomes. Genomic DNA from unsorted PBMC was sequenced over ten immunoSEQ deep assay plates. Purified libraries were measured with a Qubit 3.0 fluorometer, size-checked on a Bioanalyzer 2100, and measured again with the KAPA Library Quantification kit. Every immunoSEQ 96-well plate was sequenced on a separate single-read 150-cycle Illumina NextSeq 550 flow cell. The study's processing was this. Because only junctional sequences without quality scores were contained in the immunoSEQ output, filtering matching that applied to full-length reads could not be performed. To assign V/J genes and CDR3, sequences were annotated against IMGT germline references using PyIR, a Python wrapper for IgBLAST v1.9. Reads with weak V/J assignments (E-value above 1e-6), missing CDR3, stop codons, out-of-frame junctions, or ambiguous translated residues were removed. V3J clonotypes were defined as sequences sharing an identical inferred V gene, J gene, and CDR3 amino acid sequence. The percentage overlap between two repertoires was calculated by dividing the number of shared unique clonotypes by the size of the smaller repertoire. Repertoire richness was assessed with RTK rarefaction, the Chao1 estimator, and Recon v2.1 estimates of unobserved clonotypes. Drawn from immuneACCESS, this table holds only the in-frame rearrangements with V and J called that TCRdb kept. Clones are partly lost; checked studies trace under half to an unresolved V gene and leave the rest unexplained. Clone size and the V and J calls come from that table; the DNA yielded D and trimming. Within this sample are approximately 510,000 clones, with roughly 78% of them counted one time only. The ten largest clones capture 10% to 15% of the sample.

The donors were healthy, HIV-negative adults who had no recently reported acute infections or vaccinations. Every donor was a Caucasian adult living in Nashville, Tennessee, USA. In the unsorted samples, around 81 million PBMCs were counted, and genomic DNA was extracted using the QIAamp DNA Blood Mini kit. Blood was collected by leukapheresis, and PBMCs were isolated by Ficoll-Histopaque density gradient centrifugation and then cryopreserved in liquid nitrogen vapor phase. These data are taken from a study of shared clonotypes between healthy human individuals (TCRdb year 2020). Context from the whole study: A few men and two women, aged 18 to 49 years, made up the cohort. Blood TCR repertoires of roughly 5 healthy adults were deeply sequenced to estimate repertoire size and the extent of clonotype sharing between individuals. Different laboratories and diverse techniques were used to prepare libraries and sequence TCR repertoires, to increase sequencing depth and limit assay-specific biases. Between about 0.8 and 9 billion PBMCs per donor were obtained by leukapheresis. General findings and caveats noted by the study authors: Because the study included a small number of donors, the genetic and exposure-history diversity represented was limited. Only blood was sampled, and tissue TCR repertoires likely differ from those in blood. Pairwise subsampling led to the expectation that sequencing depth would affect the degree of clonotype sharing among donors.

Material: PBMCs. The source is a woman aged 40 to 50 in good health. Some clones in this sample may be carry-over from other donors' samples.

The sequenced DNA is TGTGCCAGCAGCCAGGGACAGGGGGCACCCTTT. This encodes CASSQGQGAPF. The sequence joins TRBV4-2 to TRBJ1-1; TRBD1 lines up with 12 middle nucleotides. Reading the germline V gene gives CDR1 LGHNA and CDR2 YNFKEQ. The CDR3 numbers 11 residues from cysteine through phenylalanine. Only the CDR3 part of the read is kept: 33 bases, read in frame from the first base.